This TCR beta chain emerged from a study of blood T cell repertoires in COVID-19. Generated by immunoSEQ multiplex PCR, the TCRdb table keeps only in-frame clones and is missing some. The data hold approximately 190,000 clones, with 70% to 85% observed a single time. Germline V gives CDR1 SGHTA, CDR2 FQGNSA. V shed 4 bases and J 1 base; nucleotides not matched to a gene: 6. CDR3 length: 16 amino acids. V usage is TRBV7-2 and J usage is TRBJ2-3, with TRBD2 matching over 9 bases. Specimen: peripheral blood. The clonotype originates from a human donor with acute or convalescent COVID-19. The donor label of this sample is uncertain. The CDR3 DNA reads as TGTGCCAGCAGCTACTATAGCGGGAGCGGCACAGATACGCAGTATTTT. Its translation is CASSYYSGSGTDTQYF.